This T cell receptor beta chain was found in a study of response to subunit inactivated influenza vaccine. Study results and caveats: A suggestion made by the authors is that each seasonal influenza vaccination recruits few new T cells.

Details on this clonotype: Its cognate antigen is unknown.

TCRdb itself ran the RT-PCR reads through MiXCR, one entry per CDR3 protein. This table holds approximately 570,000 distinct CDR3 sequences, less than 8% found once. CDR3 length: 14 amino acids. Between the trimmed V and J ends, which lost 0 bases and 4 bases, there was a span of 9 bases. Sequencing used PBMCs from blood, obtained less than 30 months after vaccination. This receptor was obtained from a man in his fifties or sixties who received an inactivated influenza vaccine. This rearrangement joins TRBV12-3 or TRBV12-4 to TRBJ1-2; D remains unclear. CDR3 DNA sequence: TGTGCCAGCAGTTTAGCTGGCAGACGCTATGGCTACACCTTC. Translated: CASSLAGRRYGYTF.